The sequence of this T cell receptor (beta chain) was determined in a study of cytomegalovirus exposure and HLA in healthy donors. Whole-study results and caveats: Earlier analysis found most TCR beta V segments productive about 90% or about 30% of the time. Across donors, sequencing depth was assumed by presence/absence analyses to be roughly uniform. Most TCRs appeared rarely, but some public TCRs recurred in many donors. V- and J-gene trimming of TCR beta was linked (in a later analysis) to a missense DCLRE1C variant.

CDR1 and CDR2 (germline): MGHRA, YSYEKL. The ends lost 4 bases at V and 4 bases at J; junction bases unmatched: 7. The CDR3 spans 15 residues. PCR used 60 Vbeta primers and 13 Jbeta primers. Assay: immunoSEQ multiplex PCR; the TCRdb copy retains only in-frame clones and omits some. The sample has more than 90,000 clones, roughly four fifths seen once; the top ten hold under 11%. About this clone: The antigen remains unidentified.

Sequenced sample: PBMCs. The receptor comes from a man between 50 and 59 years old in good health and CMV-seronegative. J is TRBJ1-2 and V is TRBV4-1, with TRBD1 matching over 9 bases. CDR3 region: CASSLGTGPGYGYTF. The DNA of the CDR3 is TGCGCCAGCAGCCTGGGGACAGGGCCCGGCTATGGCTACACCTTC.